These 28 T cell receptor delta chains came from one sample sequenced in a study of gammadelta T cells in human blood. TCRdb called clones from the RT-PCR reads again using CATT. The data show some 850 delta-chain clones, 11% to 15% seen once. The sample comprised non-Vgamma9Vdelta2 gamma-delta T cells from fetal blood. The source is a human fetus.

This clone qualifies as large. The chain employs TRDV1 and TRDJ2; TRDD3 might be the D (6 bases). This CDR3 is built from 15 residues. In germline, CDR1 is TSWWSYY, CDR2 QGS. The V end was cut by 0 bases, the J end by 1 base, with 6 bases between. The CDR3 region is CALGELGDLTAQLFF. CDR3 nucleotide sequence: TGTGCTCTTGGGGAACTGGGGGATTTGACAGCACAACTCTTCTTT.

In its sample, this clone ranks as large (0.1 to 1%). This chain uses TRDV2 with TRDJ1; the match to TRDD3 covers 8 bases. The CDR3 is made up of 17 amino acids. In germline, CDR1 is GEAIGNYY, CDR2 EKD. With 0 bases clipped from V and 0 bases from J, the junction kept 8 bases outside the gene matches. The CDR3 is CACDTGYWGSYTDKLIF. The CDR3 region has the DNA TGTGCCTGTGACACCGGGTACTGGGGGTCATACACCGATAAACTCATCTTT.

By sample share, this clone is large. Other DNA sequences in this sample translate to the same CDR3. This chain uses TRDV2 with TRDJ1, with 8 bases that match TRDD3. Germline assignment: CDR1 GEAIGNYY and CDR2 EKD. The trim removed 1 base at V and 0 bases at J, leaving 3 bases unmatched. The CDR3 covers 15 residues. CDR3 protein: CACDTLGDYTDKLIF. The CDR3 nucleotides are TGTGCCTGTGACACGCTGGGGGACTACACCGATAAACTCATCTTT.

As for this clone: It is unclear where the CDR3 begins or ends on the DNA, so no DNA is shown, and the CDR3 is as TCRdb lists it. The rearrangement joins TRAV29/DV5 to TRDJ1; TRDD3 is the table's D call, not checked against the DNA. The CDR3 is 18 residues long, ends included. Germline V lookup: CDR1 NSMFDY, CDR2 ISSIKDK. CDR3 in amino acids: CSVLLCSKHWGYTDKLIF.

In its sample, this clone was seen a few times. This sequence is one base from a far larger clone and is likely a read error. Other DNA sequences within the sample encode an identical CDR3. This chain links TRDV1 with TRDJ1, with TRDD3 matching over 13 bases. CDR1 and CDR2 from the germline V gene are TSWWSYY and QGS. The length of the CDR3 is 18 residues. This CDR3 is CALGELYWGIRDTDKLIF. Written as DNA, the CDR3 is TGTGCTCTTGGGGAACTGTACTGGGGGATACGGGACACTGATAAACTCATCTTT.

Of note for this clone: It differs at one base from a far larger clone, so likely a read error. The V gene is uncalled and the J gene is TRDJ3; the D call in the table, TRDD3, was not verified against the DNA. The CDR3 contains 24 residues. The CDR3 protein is CACDRTFLSMTWGSSSWDTRQMFF. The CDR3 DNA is TGTGCCTGTGACCGAACCTTCCTTTCGATGACCTGGGGGTCTAGCTCCTGGGACACCCGACAGATGTTTTTC.

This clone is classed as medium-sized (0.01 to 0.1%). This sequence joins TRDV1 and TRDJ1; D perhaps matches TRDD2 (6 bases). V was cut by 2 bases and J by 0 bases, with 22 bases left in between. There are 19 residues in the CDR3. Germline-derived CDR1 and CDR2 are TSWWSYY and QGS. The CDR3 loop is CALGEYTFRTGSYTDKLIF. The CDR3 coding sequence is TGTGCTCTTGGGGAATACACCTTCCGTACTGGATCGTACACCGATAAACTCATCTTT.

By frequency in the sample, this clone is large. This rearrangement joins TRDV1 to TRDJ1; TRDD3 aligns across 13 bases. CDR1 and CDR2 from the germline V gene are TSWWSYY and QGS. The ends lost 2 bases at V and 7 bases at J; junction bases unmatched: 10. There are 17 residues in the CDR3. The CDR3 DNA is TGTGCTCTTGGGGAAAAATCCTACTGGGGGATACGGGGTAAACTCATCTTT. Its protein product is CALGEKSYWGIRGKLIF.

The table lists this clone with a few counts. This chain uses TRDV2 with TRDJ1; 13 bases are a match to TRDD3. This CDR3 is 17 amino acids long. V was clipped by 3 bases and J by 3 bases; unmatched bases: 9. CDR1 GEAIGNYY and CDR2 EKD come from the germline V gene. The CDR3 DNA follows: TGTGCCTGTGACCGACTTCCTACTGGGGGATACGCCGATAAACTCATCTTT. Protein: CACDRLPTGGYADKLIF.

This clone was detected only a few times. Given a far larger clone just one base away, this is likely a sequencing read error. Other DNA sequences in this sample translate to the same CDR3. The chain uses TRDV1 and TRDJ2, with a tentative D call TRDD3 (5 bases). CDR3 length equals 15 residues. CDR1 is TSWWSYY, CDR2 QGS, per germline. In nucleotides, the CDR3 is TGTGCGCTTGGGGAAAAAGGTCAGGTGACAGCACAACTCTTCTTT. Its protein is CALGEKGQVTAQLFF.

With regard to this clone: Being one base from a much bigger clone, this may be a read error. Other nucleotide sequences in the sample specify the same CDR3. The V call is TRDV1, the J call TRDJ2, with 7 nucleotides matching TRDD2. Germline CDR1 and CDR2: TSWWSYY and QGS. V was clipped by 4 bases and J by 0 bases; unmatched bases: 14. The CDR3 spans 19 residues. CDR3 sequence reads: CALGARAFLLPTLTAQLFF. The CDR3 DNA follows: TGTGCTCTTGGGGCCCGGGCATTCCTACTACCTACTTTGACAGCACAACTCTTCTTT.

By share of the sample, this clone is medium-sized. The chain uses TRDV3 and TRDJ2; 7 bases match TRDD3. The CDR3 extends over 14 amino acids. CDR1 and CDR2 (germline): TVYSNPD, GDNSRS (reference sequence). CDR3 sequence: CARRGITLTAQLFF. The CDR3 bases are TGTGCTCGTCGGGGGATTACTTTGACAGCACAACTCTTCTTT.

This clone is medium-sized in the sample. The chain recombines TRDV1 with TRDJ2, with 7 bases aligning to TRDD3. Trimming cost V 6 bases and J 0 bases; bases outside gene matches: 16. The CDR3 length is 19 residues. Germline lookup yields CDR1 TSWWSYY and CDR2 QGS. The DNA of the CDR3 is TGTGCTCTTGGCTCCACTTCGGGGGGGATTCCAGCTTTGACAGCACAACTCTTCTTT. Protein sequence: CALGSTSGGIPALTAQLFF.

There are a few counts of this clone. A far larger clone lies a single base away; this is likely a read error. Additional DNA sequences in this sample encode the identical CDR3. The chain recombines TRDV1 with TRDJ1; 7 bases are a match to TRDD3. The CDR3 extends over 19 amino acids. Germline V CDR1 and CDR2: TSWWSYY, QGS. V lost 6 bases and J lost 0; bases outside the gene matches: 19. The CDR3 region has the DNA TGTGCTCTTGGTCGGAACCCGTTCCTGGGGCTGGGGGACACCGATAAACTCATCTTT. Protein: CALGRNPFLGLGDTDKLIF.

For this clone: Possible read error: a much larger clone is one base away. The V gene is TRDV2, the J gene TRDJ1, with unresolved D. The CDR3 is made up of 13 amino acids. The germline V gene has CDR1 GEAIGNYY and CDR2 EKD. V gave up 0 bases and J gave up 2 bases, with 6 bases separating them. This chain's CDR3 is CACDTCGTDKLIF. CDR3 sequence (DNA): TGTGCCTGTGACACCTGTGGGACCGATAAACTCATCTTT.

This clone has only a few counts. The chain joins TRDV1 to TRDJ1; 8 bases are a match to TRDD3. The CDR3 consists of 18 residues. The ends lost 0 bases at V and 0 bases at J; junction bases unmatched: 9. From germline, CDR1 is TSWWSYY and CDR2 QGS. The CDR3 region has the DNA TGTGCTCTTGGGGAACTATCAGCGGGGATACCTTACACCGATAAACTCATCTTT. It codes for CALGELSAGIPYTDKLIF.

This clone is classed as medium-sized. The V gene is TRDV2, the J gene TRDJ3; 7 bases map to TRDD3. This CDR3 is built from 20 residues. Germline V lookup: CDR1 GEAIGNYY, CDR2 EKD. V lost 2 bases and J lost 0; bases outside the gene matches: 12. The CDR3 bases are TGTGCCTGTGACAGCTATCCCTGGGGGCCGAGCTCCTGGGACACCCGACAGATGTTTTTC. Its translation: CACDSYPWGPSSWDTRQMFF.

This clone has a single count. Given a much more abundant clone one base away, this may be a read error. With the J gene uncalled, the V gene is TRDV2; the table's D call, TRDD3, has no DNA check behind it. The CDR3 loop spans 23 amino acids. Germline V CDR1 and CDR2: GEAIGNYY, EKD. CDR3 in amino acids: CACDPQPSYWGIHSSWDTRHMFF. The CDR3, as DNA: TGTGCCTGTGATCCTCAACCCTCGTACTGGGGGATTCACAGCTCCTGGGACACCCGACACATGTTTTTC.

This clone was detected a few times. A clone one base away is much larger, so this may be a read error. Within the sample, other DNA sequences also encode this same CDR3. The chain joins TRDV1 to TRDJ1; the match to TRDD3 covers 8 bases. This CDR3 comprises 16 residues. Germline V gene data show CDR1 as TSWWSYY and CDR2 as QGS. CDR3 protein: CALGERSGGWRHKLIF. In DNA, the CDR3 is TGCGCTCTTGGGGAACGAAGTGGGGGATGGAGACATAAACTCATCTTT.

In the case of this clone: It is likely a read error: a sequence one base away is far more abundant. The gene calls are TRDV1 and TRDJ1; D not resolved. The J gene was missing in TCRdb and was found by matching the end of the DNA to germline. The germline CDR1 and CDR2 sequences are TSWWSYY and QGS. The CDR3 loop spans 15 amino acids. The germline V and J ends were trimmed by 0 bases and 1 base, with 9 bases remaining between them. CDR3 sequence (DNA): TGTGCTCTTGGGGAACTCAAAGGGGTCACCGATAAACTCATCTTT. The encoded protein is CALGELKGVTDKLIF.

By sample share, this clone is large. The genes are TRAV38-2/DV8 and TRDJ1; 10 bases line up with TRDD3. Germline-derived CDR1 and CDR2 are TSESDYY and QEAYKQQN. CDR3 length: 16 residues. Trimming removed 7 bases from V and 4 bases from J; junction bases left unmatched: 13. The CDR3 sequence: CAYLYFAGGYGDKLIF. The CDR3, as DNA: TGTGCTTATTTATACTTCGCCGGGGGATACGGCGATAAACTCATCTTT.

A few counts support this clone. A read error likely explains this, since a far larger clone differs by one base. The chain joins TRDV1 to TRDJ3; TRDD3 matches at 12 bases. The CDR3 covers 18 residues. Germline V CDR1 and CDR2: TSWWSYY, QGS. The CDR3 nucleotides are TGTGCTCTTGGGGAACACTGGGGGATACCCTGGGGCACCCGACAGATGTTTTTC. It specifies CALGEHWGIPWGTRQMFF.

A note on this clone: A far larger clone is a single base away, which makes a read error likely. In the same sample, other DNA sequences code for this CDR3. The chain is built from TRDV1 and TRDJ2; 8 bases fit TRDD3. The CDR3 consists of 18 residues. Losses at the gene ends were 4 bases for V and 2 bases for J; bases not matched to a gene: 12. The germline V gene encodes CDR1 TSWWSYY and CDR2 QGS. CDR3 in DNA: TGTGCTCTTGGGGGTCCTAGGTCTGGGGGAACGTTGACAGCACAACTCTTCTTT. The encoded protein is CALGGPRSGGTLTAQLFF.

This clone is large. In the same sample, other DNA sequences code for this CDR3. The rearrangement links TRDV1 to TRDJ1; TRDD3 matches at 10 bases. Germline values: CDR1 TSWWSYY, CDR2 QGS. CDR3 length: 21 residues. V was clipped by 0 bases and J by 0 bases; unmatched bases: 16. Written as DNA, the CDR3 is TGTGCTCTTGGGGAACTGTTCCTACCAGATTCTACTGGGGGATACACCGATAAACTCATCTTT. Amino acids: CALGELFLPDSTGGYTDKLIF.

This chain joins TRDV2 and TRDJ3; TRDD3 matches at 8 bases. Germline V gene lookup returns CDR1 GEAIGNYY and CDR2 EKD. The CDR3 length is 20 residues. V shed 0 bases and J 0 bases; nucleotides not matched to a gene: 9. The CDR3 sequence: CACDTRWGIGSSWDTRQMFF. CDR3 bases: TGTGCCTGTGACACCCGGTGGGGGATTGGGAGCTCCTGGGACACCCGACAGATGTTTTTC.

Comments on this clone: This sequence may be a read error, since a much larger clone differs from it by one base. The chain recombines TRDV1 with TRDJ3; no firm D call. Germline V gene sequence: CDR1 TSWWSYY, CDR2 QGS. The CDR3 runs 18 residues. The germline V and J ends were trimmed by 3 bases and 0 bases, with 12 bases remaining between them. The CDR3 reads CALGDSRASSWDTRQMFF. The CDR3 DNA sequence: TGTGCTCTTGGGGATTCGAGGGCCAGCTCCTGGGACACCCGACAGATGTTTTTC.

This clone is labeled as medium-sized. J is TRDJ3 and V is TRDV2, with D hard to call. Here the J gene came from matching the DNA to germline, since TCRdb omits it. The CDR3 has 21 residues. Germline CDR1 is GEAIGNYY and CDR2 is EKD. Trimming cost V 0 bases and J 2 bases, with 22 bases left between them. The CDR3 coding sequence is TGTGCCTGTGACACCGGAGTTAGGGGTCCCCCCAGACCCTGGGACACCCGACAGATGTTTTTC. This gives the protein CACDTGVRGPPRPWDTRQMFF.

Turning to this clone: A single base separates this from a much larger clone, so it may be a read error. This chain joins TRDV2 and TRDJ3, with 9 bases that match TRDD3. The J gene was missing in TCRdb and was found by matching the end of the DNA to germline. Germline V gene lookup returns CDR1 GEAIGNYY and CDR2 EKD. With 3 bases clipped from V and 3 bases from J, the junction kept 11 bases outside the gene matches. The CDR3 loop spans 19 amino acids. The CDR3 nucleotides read TGTGCCTGTGACGAGGTGAGGGGGGATACCGGCTGGGACACCCGACAGATGTTTTTC. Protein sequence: CACDEVRGDTGWDTRQMFF.